What follows is one T cell receptor beta chain and its context. Its specificity is unknown. Here immunoSEQ multiplex PCR was the method, and the copy in TCRdb shows in-frame clones only, minus some. The sample has around 40,000 clones; just under 80% are singletons. Exposure to brentuximab vedotin varied, and each patient had relapsed following autologous stem cell transplantation. This specimen belongs to a study of PD-1 blockade in classical Hodgkin lymphoma. Overall study findings and caveats: Patients who began taking nivolumab under 1 year after ASCT were left out. A significant rise in TCR diversity by C4D1 was seen for CD4+ but not CD8+ cells.

CDR3 size: 15 residues. From germline, CDR1 is SGHNT and CDR2 YYREEE (reference sequence). V lost 4 bases and J lost 6; bases outside the gene matches: 9. This TCR was sampled from a human donor with classical Hodgkin lymphoma. The chain couples TRBV5-4 to TRBJ2-2; 7 nucleotides match TRBD1. This specimen was peripheral blood mononuclear cells (PBMCs), taken at baseline. CDR3 sequence (DNA): TGTGCCAGCAGCCAAGACACAGGGGAGCCCGGGGAGCTGTTTTTT. Translating it yields CASSQDTGEPGELFF.